This T cell receptor beta chain was profiled in a study of blood T cell repertoires in COVID-19. Study summary: The study drew acute and convalescent COVID-19 samples from the United States, Italy and Spain.

Only one count was recorded for this clone. The data were produced by immunoSEQ multiplex PCR, yet TCRdb's version contains in-frame clones alone and is incomplete. The data hold about 200,000 clones, with around four fifths observed a single time. Germline values: CDR1 MNHEY, CDR2 SVGEGT. With 5 bases removed from V and 1 base from J, the gap between germline ends came to 15 bases. This CDR3 is 16 amino acids long. The receptor comes from a man between 60 and 75 years old with COVID-19, enrolled during active disease. The genes are TRBV6-2 or TRBV6-3 and TRBJ1-5; D is perhaps TRBD1 (5 bases). Sample: peripheral blood. CDR3: CASSPWGGDSNQPQHF. The CDR3 DNA reads as TGTGCCAGCAGTCCCTGGGGGGGAGACAGCAATCAGCCCCAGCATTTT.